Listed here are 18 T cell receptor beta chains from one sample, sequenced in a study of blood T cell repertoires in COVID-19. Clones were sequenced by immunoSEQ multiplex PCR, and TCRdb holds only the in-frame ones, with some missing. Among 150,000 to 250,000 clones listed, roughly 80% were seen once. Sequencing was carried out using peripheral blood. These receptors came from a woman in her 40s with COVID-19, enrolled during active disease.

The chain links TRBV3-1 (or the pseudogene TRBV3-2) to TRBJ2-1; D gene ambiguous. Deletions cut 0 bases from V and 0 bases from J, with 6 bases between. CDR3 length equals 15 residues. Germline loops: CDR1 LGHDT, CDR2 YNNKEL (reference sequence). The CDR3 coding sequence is TGTGCCAGCAGCCAAGACAGAAGCTCCTACAATGAGCAGTTCTTC. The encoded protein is CASSQDRSSYNEQFF.

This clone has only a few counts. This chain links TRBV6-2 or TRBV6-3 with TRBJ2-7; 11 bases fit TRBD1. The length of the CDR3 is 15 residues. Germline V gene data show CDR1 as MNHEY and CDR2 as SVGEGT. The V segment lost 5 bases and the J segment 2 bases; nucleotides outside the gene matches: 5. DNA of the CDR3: TGTGCCAGCAGTGAGGGGACAGGGGGTACCTACGAGCAGTACTTC. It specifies CASSEGTGGTYEQYF.

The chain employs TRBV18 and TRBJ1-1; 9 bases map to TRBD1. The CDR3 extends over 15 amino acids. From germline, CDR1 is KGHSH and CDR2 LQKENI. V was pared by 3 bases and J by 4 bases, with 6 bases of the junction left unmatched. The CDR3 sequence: CASSPGQGLSTEAFF. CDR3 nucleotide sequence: TGTGCCAGCTCACCGGGACAGGGTTTGAGCACTGAAGCTTTCTTT.

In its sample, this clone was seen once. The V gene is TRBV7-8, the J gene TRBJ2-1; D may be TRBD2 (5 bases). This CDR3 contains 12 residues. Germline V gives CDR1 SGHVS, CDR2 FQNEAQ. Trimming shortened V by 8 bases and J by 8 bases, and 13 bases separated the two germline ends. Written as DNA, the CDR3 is TGTGCCAGCCCCGGGAAGACCGATGAGCAGTTCTTC. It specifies CASPGKTDEQFF.

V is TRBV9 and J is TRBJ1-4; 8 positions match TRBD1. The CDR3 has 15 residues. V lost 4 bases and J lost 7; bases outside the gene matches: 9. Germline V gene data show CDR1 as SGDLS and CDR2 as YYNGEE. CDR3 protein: CASSISTTGGEKLFF. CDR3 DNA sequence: TGTGCCAGCAGCATCTCGACAACAGGGGGTGAAAAACTGTTTTTT.

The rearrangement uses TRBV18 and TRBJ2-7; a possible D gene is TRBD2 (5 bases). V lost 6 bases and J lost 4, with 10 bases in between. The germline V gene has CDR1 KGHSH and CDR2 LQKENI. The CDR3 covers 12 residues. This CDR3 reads CASSPPGYEQYF. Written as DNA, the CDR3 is TGTGCCAGCTCCCCCCCGGGGTACGAGCAGTACTTC.

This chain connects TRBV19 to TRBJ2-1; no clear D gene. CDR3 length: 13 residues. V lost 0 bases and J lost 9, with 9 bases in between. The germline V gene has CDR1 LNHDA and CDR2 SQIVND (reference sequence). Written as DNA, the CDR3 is TGTGCCAGTAGTATAGAATCGAGAGGTGAGCAGTTCTTC. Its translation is CASSIESRGEQFF.

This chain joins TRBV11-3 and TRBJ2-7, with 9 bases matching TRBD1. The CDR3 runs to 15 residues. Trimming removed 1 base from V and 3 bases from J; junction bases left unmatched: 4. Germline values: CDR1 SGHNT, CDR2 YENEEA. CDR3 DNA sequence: TGTGCCAGCAGCTTAGGGACAGGGGTCGGCTACGAGCAGTACTTC. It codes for CASSLGTGVGYEQYF. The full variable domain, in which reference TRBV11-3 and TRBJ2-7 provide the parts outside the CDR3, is EAGVVQSPRYKIIEKKQPVAFWCNPISGHNTLYWYLQNLGQGPELLIRYENEEAVDDSQLPKDRFSAERLKGVDSTLKIQPAELGDSAVYLCASSLGTGVGYEQYFGPGTRLTVT.

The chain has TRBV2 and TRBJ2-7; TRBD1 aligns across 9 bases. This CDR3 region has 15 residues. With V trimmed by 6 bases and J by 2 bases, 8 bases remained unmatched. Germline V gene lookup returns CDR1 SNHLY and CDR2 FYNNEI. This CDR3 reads CASSLLGQGTYEQYF. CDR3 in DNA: TGTGCCAGCAGCCTCCTGGGACAGGGAACCTACGAGCAGTACTTC.

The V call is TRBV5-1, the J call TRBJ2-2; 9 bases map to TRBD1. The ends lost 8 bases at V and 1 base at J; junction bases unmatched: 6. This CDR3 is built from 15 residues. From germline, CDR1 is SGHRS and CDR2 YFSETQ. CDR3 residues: CASVQGARNTGELFF. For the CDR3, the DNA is TGCGCCAGTGTACAGGGGGCACGGAACACCGGGGAGCTGTTTTTT.

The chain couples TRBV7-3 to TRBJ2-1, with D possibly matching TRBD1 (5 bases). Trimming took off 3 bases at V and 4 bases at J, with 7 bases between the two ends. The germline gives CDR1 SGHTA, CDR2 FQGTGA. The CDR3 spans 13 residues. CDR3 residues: CASSFTGYNEQFF. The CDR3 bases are TGTGCCAGCAGCTTTACAGGATACAATGAGCAGTTCTTC.

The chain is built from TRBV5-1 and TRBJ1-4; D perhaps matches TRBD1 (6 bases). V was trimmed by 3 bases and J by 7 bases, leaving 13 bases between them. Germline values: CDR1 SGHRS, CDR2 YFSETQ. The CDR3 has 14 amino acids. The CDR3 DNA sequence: TGCGCCAGCAGCTGGGGGCGCGAGGGTGAAAAACTGTTTTTT. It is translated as CASSWGREGEKLFF.

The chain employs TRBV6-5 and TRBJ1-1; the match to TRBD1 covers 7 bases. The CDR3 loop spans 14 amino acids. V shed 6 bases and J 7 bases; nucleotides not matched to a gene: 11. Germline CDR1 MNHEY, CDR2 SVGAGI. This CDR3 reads CASRGQPYAVEAFF. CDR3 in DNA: TGTGCCAGCAGGGGACAGCCCTACGCTGTTGAAGCTTTCTTT.

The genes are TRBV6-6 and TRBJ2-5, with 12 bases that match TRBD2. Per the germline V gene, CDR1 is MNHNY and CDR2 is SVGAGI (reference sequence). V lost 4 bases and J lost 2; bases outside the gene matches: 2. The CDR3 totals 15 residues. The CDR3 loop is CASSFLAGGQETQYF. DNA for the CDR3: TGTGCCAGCAGTTTTCTAGCGGGAGGGCAAGAGACCCAGTACTTC.

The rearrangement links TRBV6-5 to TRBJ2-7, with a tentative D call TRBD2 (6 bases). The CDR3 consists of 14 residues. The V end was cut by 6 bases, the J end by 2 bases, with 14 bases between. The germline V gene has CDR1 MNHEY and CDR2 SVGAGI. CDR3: CASRTGTGAYEQYF. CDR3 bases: TGTGCCAGCAGGACCGGGACGGGGGCCTACGAGCAGTACTTC.

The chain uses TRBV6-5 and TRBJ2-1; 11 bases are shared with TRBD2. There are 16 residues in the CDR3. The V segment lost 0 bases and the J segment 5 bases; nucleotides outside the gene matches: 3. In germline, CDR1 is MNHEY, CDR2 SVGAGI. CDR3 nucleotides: TGTGCCAGCAGTTACTCGACTAGCGGGACCGACAATGAGCAGTTCTTC. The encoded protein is CASSYSTSGTDNEQFF.

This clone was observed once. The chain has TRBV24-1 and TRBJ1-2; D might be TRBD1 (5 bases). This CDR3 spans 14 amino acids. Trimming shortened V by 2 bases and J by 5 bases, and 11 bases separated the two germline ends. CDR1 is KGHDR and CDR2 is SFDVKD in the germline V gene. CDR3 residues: CATSDSEQAYGYTF. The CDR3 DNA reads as TGTGCCACCAGTGATTCGGAACAGGCATATGGCTACACCTTC.

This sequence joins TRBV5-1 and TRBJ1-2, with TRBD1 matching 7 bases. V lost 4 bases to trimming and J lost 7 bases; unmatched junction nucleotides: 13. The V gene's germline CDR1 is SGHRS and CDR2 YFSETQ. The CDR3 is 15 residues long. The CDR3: CASSESSGTVIGYTF. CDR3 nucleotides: TGCGCCAGCAGCGAGTCGTCCGGGACAGTAATTGGCTACACCTTC. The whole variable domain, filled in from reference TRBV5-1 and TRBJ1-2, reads KAGVTQTPRYLIKTRGQQVTLSCSPISGHRSVSWYQQTPGQGLQFLFEYFSETQRNKGNFPGRFSGRQFSNSRSEMNVSTLELGDSALYLCASSESSGTVIGYTFGSGTRLTVV.